What follows is one T cell receptor beta chain and its context. Clones were sequenced by immunoSEQ multiplex PCR, and TCRdb holds only the in-frame ones, with some missing. Of roughly 45,000 clones listed, roughly nine tenths are singletons. The sample comes from a study of blood T cell repertoires in COVID-19. The overall study: Sources were T cells, B-cell-depleted T cells, or PBMCs; the material itself was cDNA or gDNA.

The origin of this receptor is a human donor in a cohort sampled during active COVID-19. Sequenced material: peripheral blood.

This CDR3 is CASSLADSYQPQHF. In nucleotides, the CDR3 is TGTGCCAGCAGCTTAGCGGACAGTTATCAGCCCCAGCATTTT. The chain recombines TRBV7-2 with TRBJ1-5; D might be TRBD1 (6 bases). Germline loops: CDR1 SGHTA, CDR2 FQGNSA. The CDR3 has 14 amino acids. Trimming took 0 bases from V and 5 from J, leaving 8 bases between them. Complete variable domain (other parts from reference TRBV7-2 and TRBJ1-5): GAGVSQSPSNKVTEKGKDVELRCDPISGHTALYWYRQSLGQGLEFLIYFQGNSAPDKSGLPSDRFSAERTGGSVSTLTIQRTQQEDSAVYLCASSLADSYQPQHFGDGTRLSIL.